This T cell receptor beta chain was identified in a study of blood T cell repertoires in COVID-19. Sequencing was performed with immunoSEQ multiplex PCR; in TCRdb, only in-frame clones are kept and a portion is missing. The table lists about 170,000 clones, more than 85% of them singletons. Cohort assignment relied on participant-reported clinical history. CDR1 is SGHRS, CDR2 YFSETQ, per germline. There are 19 residues in the CDR3. The V and J ends lost 3 bases and 0 bases, in that order; junction bases with no gene match: 15. The chain recombines TRBV5-1 with TRBJ2-7, with 10 bases matching TRBD2. Material: PBMCs or T cells enriched from blood (not recorded which). The clonotype was recovered from a woman aged 45-60 years who had recovered from COVID-19. The CDR3 DNA is TGCGCCAGCAGCTACAGGGGGACGACTAGCGGGTCAAGCTCCTACGAGCAGTACTTC. Translated: CASSYRGTTSGSSSYEQYF.